The text below deals with one TCR beta chain. Per the study methods: Amplification from reference gene primers served as the basis for estimated nucleated cell counts. Clones were sequenced by immunoSEQ multiplex PCR, and TCRdb holds only the in-frame ones, with some missing. The V and J calls and clone size are taken from that table; D and trimming were inferred from the DNA. Counted here are hundreds of thousands of clones, more than 85% occurring once; the ten biggest clones make up roughly 4%. The data derive from a study of blood T cell repertoires in COVID-19. The CDR3 runs to 17 residues. The V gene end was trimmed by 1 base and the J gene end by 1 base; junction bases not matched to a gene: 8. Germline V CDR1 and CDR2: SGHTA, FQGTGA.

The receptor's source is a woman aged 25 to 39 with acute or convalescent COVID-19. Material for sequencing was peripheral blood. The chain is built from TRBV7-3 and TRBJ2-3; 7 bases are a match to TRBD2. In DNA form, the CDR3 reads TGTGCCAGCAGCTTAAGGCCGAGCGGGGCGGGCACAGATACGCAGTATTTT. Translating gives CASSLRPSGAGTDTQYF.